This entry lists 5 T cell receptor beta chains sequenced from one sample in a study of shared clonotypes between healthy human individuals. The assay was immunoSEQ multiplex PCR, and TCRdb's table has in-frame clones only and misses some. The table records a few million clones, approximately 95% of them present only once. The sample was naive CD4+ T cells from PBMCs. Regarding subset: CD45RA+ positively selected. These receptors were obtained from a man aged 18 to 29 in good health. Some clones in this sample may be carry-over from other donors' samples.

The CDR3 reads CASSRTPGQGAGGYTF. The CDR3, as DNA: TGTGCCAGTAGCCGAACCCCGGGACAGGGGGCCGGTGGCTACACCTTC. V is TRBV19 and J is TRBJ1-2; TRBD1 agrees at 12 bases. V lost 6 bases, J lost 7 bases, and 12 bases stayed unmatched. The CDR3 is 16 amino acids. Germline V gene sequence: CDR1 LNHDA, CDR2 SQIVND (reference sequence).

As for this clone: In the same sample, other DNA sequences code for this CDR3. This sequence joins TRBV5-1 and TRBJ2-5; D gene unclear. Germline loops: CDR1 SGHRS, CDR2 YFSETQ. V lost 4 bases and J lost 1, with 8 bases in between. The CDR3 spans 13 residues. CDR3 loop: CASSPVPQETQYF. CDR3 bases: TGCGCCAGCAGCCCAGTACCCCAAGAGACCCAGTACTTC.

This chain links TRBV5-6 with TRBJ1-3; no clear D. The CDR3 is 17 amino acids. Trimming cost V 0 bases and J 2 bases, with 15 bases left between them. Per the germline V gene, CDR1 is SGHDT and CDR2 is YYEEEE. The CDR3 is CASSLARHRRTGNTIYF. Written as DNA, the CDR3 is TGTGCCAGCAGCTTGGCTCGACATCGGAGGACTGGAAACACCATATATTTT.

The CDR3 nucleotides are TGTGCCAGCAGTGAAGGAATCACAGGGGGACTAGCGGGAGCCGGGGAGCTGTTTTTT. As protein: CASSEGITGGLAGAGELFF. The rearrangement joins TRBV6-1 to TRBJ2-2; 14 bases are a match to TRBD2. Unmatched junction bases numbered 10, after V lost 1 base and J lost 6 bases. Per germline, CDR1 MNHNS and CDR2 SASEGT. The CDR3 extends over 19 amino acids.

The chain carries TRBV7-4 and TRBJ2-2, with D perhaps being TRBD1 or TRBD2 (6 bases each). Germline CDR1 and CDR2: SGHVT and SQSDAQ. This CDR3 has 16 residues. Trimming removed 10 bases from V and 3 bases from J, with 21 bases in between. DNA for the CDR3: TGTGCCACCAATATAGGGGGGCTGGGGTACACCGGGGAGCTGTTTTTT. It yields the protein CATNIGGLGYTGELFF.